The entry below gives a single TCR beta chain sequence along with its context. As yet, its antigen is unknown. Synthesis of TCR cDNA relied on 5'RACE template switching, which attached a universal primer site and UMIs. TCRdb fed the 5' RACE reads into MiXCR, producing one record per CDR3 protein. Here the sample spans 500,000 to 650,000 distinct CDR3 sequences, about 12% being singletons. The data stem from a study of T cells after yellow fever vaccination. Study-wide background: Fractions of low cell number were prepared using SMART-Seq v4 Ultra Low Input.

Study results and caveats: Shared CD4/CD8 clonotypes were a small share, likely from convergent recombination. Weaker, the secondary response had a peak occurring faster, on day 5 versus 15.

CDR1 and CDR2 (germline): MNHNS, SASEGT. CDR3 length: 13 residues. The germline V and J ends were trimmed by 8 bases and 1 base, with 8 bases remaining between them. The specimen comprised PBMCs, sampled on the day of the yellow fever booster vaccination. This TCR came from a man aged 25 to 45 who received the YFV17D yellow fever vaccine. J is TRBJ2-2 and V is TRBV6-1; no firm D call. The chain's CDR3 is CASFERNTGELFF. DNA of the CDR3: TGTGCCAGCTTCGAGAGGAACACCGGGGAGCTGTTTTTT.